There are many counts of the clone carrying this T cell receptor beta chain. Here immunoSEQ multiplex PCR was the method, and the copy in TCRdb shows in-frame clones only, minus some. The repertoire consists of 15,000 to 19,000 clones, with 83% occurring once and the leading ten covering about a sixth. This specimen comes from a study of T cell changes during pregnancy in multiple sclerosis. The CDR3 runs to 15 residues. The V gene lost 5 bases and the J gene lost 0 bases, with 14 bases spanning the gap. Germline V gene lookup returns CDR1 LNHNV and CDR2 YYDKDF (reference sequence). The TCR comes from a female donor in good health, enrolled as a control in a pregnancy study. The V and J genes are TRBV15 and TRBJ2-7, with a possible D match to TRBD1 (6 bases). The specimen comprised CD8+ T cells from peripheral blood mononuclear cells, sampled after pregnancy. This chain's CDR3 is CATSLRTDSSYEQYF. CDR3 DNA sequence: TGTGCCACCAGCCTGCGGACAGATAGCTCCTACGAGCAGTACTTC.